Below are 31 T cell receptor beta chains sequenced from a single sample in a study of blood T cell repertoires in COVID-19. Sequenced by immunoSEQ multiplex PCR; TCRdb stores in-frame clones only, minus some. Among a few hundred thousand clones listed, 88% were seen once. The sample taken for sequencing was PBMCs or T cells enriched from blood (not recorded which). The receptor set was obtained from a young woman who had been exposed to COVID-19.

The chain uses TRBV4-1 and TRBJ2-7; perhaps TRBD1 as D (6 bases). Germline values: CDR1 MGHRA, CDR2 YSYEKL. This CDR3 region has 15 residues. V was cut by 4 bases and J by 5 bases, with 18 bases left in between. This CDR3 reads CASSPSPRGFHEQYF. CDR3 sequence (DNA): TGCGCCAGCAGCCCTTCTCCCAGGGGTTTTCACGAGCAGTACTTC.

V is TRBV12-5 and J is TRBJ2-7; TRBD2 is a possible D gene (5 bases). Deletions cut 7 bases from V and 6 bases from J, with 16 bases between. The CDR3 loop spans 13 amino acids. In germline, CDR1 is LGHNT, CDR2 FRNRAP. CDR3 sequence reads: CASARPAAGEQYF. The CDR3 DNA reads TGTGCTAGTGCCCGGCCAGCGGCGGGCGAGCAGTACTTC.

This sequence joins TRBV28 and TRBJ2-7; 8 bases are shared with TRBD1. CDR1 is MDHEN, CDR2 SYDVKM, per germline. Losses at the gene ends were 5 bases for V and 7 bases for J; bases not matched to a gene: 7. This CDR3 spans 13 amino acids. The CDR3 is CASSAGGAWEQYF. The CDR3 nucleotides read TGTGCCAGCAGTGCAGGGGGCGCGTGGGAGCAGTACTTC.

The chain carries TRBV28 and TRBJ1-5; TRBD1 matches 8 bases. Germline V CDR1 and CDR2: MDHEN, SYDVKM. The CDR3 extends over 15 amino acids. Unmatched junction bases numbered 3, after V lost 3 bases and J lost 2 bases. The CDR3 is CASSFVQGGNQPQHF. The CDR3 DNA follows: TGTGCCAGCAGTTTCGTACAGGGGGGCAATCAGCCCCAGCATTTT.

This rearrangement joins TRBV5-1 to TRBJ1-3; 9 bases line up with TRBD1. This CDR3 comprises 15 residues. Germline V gives CDR1 SGHRS, CDR2 YFSETQ. The trim removed 3 bases at V and 0 bases at J, leaving 1 base unmatched. Here the CDR3 reads CASSWTGVSGNTIYF. For the CDR3, the DNA is TGCGCCAGCAGCTGGACAGGGGTCTCTGGAAACACCATATATTTT.

The V and J genes are TRBV7-9 and TRBJ2-1, with 10 bases that match TRBD2. V dropped 8 bases and J dropped 2; count of bases not matched to a gene: 9. The CDR3 sequence is 16 residues long. The V gene's germline CDR1 is SEHNR and CDR2 FQNEAQ (reference sequence). CDR3 in DNA: TGTGCCAGCTCATCTAGCGGGAGCGTCCCCTACAATGAGCAGTTCTTC. It yields the protein CASSSSGSVPYNEQFF. The whole variable domain, remainder taken from reference TRBV7-9 and TRBJ2-1, is DTGVSQNPRHKITKRGQNVTFRCDPISEHNRLYWYRQTLGQGPEFLTYFQNEAQLEKSRLLSDRFSAERPKGSFSTLEIQRTEQGDSAMYLCASSSSGSVPYNEQFFGPGTRLTVL.

The rearrangement joins TRBV5-4 to TRBJ1-1; 10 bases map to TRBD1. After removal of 2 bases from V and 0 bases from J, the junction contained 4 bases not matched to a gene. The CDR3 is made up of 16 amino acids. Per the germline V gene, CDR1 is SGHNT and CDR2 is YYREEE (reference sequence). This chain's CDR3 is CASSLPTGGLNTEAFF. The CDR3 DNA reads TGTGCCAGCAGCTTACCGACAGGGGGCTTGAACACTGAAGCTTTCTTT.

V usage is TRBV6-4 and J usage is TRBJ2-2; the match to TRBD2 covers 9 bases. J lost 0 bases, V lost 6 bases, and 2 bases had no gene match. Germline CDR1 and CDR2: MRHNA and SNTAGT. This CDR3 has 15 residues. CDR3 region: CASSRLAANTGELFF. For the CDR3, the DNA is TGTGCCAGCAGCCGACTAGCGGCGAACACCGGGGAGCTGTTTTTT.

This sequence joins TRBV19 and TRBJ2-1; the match to TRBD2 covers 14 bases. The germline gives CDR1 LNHDA, CDR2 SQIVND (reference sequence). This CDR3 is built from 15 residues. V lost 3 bases to trimming and J lost 12 bases; unmatched junction nucleotides: 7. This chain's CDR3 is CASSMRLAGGPGQFF. CDR3 coding DNA: TGTGCCAGTAGTATGAGACTAGCGGGAGGGCCTGGGCAGTTCTTC.

The genes are TRBV15 and TRBJ1-4, with TRBD1 as a possible D gene (5 bases). The V end lost 0 bases, the J end lost 4 bases, and 12 bases lay between the germline ends. This CDR3 contains 16 residues. CDR1 is LNHNV, CDR2 YYDKDF, per germline (reference sequence). CDR3 amino acids: CATSRDPGNFNEKLFF. CDR3 nucleotides: TGTGCCACCAGCAGAGATCCAGGGAATTTTAATGAAAAACTGTTTTTT.

This clone was found a few times. The chain carries TRBV6-5 and TRBJ1-1, with D maybe TRBD1 (5 bases). This CDR3 contains 11 residues. Trimming stripped 8 bases from V and 3 bases from J, with 7 bases between. Germline V gene sequence: CDR1 MNHEY, CDR2 SVGAGI. CDR3 in DNA: TGTGCCAGCTTAGGGGACACTGAAGCTTTCTTT. This gives the protein CASLGDTEAFF.

The rearrangement joins TRBV28 to TRBJ2-6, with TRBD2 matching over 11 bases. CDR3 length equals 19 residues. The V gene end was trimmed by 3 bases and the J gene end by 2 bases; junction bases not matched to a gene: 9. Per germline, CDR1 MDHEN and CDR2 SYDVKM. The CDR3 here is CASSLGPLAGGPGANVLTF. DNA for the CDR3: TGTGCCAGCAGTTTGGGGCCCTTAGCGGGAGGGCCTGGGGCCAACGTCCTGACTTTC.

The chain recombines TRBV3-1 (or the pseudogene TRBV3-2) with TRBJ2-7, with D unclear. Germline V gene lookup returns CDR1 LGHDT and CDR2 YNNKEL (reference sequence). V was pared by 0 bases and J by 5 bases, with 14 bases between. The CDR3 extends over 15 amino acids. The CDR3, as DNA: TGTGCCAGCAGCCAAGATGGGTTACGGGTTCACGAGCAGTACTTC. It codes for CASSQDGLRVHEQYF.

This chain connects TRBV19 to TRBJ2-7; tentatively, D is TRBD1 (6 bases). Germline lookup yields CDR1 LNHDA and CDR2 SQIVND (reference sequence). This CDR3 is built from 14 residues. V lost 3 bases and J lost 3, with 12 bases in between. CDR3 in amino acids: CASSMGDILYEQYF. The CDR3 DNA reads TGTGCCAGTAGTATGGGGGACATCCTCTACGAGCAGTACTTC.

This clone has only one observation. The V and J genes are TRBV11-3 and TRBJ2-1; TRBD2 matches at 11 bases. V shed 0 bases, J shed 2 bases, and the junction held 12 bases outside the gene matches. The CDR3 runs to 20 residues. CDR1 is SGHNT and CDR2 is YENEEA in the germline V gene. The CDR3 bases are TGTGCCAGCAGCTTAGAGGAACTAGCGGGAGCCTGGGTGGCCTACAATGAGCAGTTCTTC. Its translation: CASSLEELAGAWVAYNEQFF.

This clone has just a few counts. The chain links TRBV4-1 to TRBJ2-2; 15 positions agree with TRBD2. CDR3 length equals 19 residues. In germline, CDR1 is MGHRA, CDR2 YSYEKL. The ends lost 3 bases at V and 2 bases at J; junction bases unmatched: 7. As DNA, the CDR3 is TGCGCCAGCAGCCACCCCGGGACTAGCGGGAGGTTTAACACCGGGGAGCTGTTTTTT. This gives the protein CASSHPGTSGRFNTGELFF.

The J gene is TRBJ2-3, the V gene TRBV2, with 10 bases aligning to TRBD2. Germline CDR1 reads SNHLY; CDR2 reads FYNNEI. The CDR3 sequence is 17 residues long. The V segment lost 6 bases and the J segment 5 bases; nucleotides outside the gene matches: 14. In DNA, the CDR3 is TGTGCCAGCAGCGCCACCGCTAGCGGGAGTGGCGTAGATACGCAGTATTTT. Residues: CASSATASGSGVDTQYF.

The chain combines TRBV21-1 with TRBJ2-7; TRBD1, the D gene given by the table, was not confirmed from the DNA. TRBV21-1 corresponds to a pseudogene. The CDR3 length is 18 residues. In nucleotides, the CDR3 is TGTGCCAGCAGCAAAAATTGCCTCCGGGACAGGGATACCTACGAGCAGTACTTC. Protein product: CASSKNCLRDRDTYEQYF.

This CDR3 reads CASSQRYAGDVEQYF. For the CDR3, the DNA is TGTGCCAGCAGCCAACGATACGCGGGAGATGTCGAGCAGTACTTC. J is TRBJ2-7 and V is TRBV3-1 (or the pseudogene TRBV3-2); TRBD2 aligns across 7 bases. V lost 2 bases to trimming and J lost 6 bases; unmatched junction nucleotides: 10. From germline, CDR1 is LGHDT and CDR2 YNNKEL (reference sequence). The CDR3 contains 15 residues.

The chain recombines TRBV28 with TRBJ1-2, with TRBD1 as a possible D gene (6 bases). Trimming removed 3 bases at V and 8 bases at J, with 13 bases between. The germline CDR1 and CDR2 sequences are MDHEN and SYDVKM. This CDR3 is 13 amino acids long. In DNA, the CDR3 is TGTGCCAGCAGTTTGAATAGGGGGAACGGCTACACCTTC. This translates into CASSLNRGNGYTF.

This rearrangement joins TRBV2 to TRBJ1-5; D perhaps matches TRBD1 (6 bases). This CDR3 has 14 amino acids. Deletions cut 4 bases from V and 2 bases from J, with 9 bases between. CDR1 is SNHLY, CDR2 FYNNEI, per germline. The CDR3 coding sequence is TGTGCCAGCAGTGGACCAGGGGGCAATCAGCCCCAGCATTTT. This encodes CASSGPGGNQPQHF. Using reference TRBV2 and TRBJ1-5 for the parts outside the CDR3, the full variable domain is EPEVTQTPSHQVTQMGQEVILRCVPISNHLYFYWYRQILGQKVEFLVSFYNNEISEKSEIFDDQFSVERPDGSNFTLKIRSTKLEDSAMYFCASSGPGGNQPQHFGDGTRLSIL.

The CDR3 bases are TGTGCCAGTACCATGATTCTAGCGGGAGGTTACAATGAGCAGTTCTTC. Its translation: CASTMILAGGYNEQFF. The chain carries TRBV19 and TRBJ2-1; 11 nucleotides match TRBD2. Germline V gene data show CDR1 as LNHDA and CDR2 as SQIVND (reference sequence). The CDR3 totals 16 residues. Trimming at V came to 7 bases and at J to 4 bases, leaving 9 bases not matched to a gene.

This clone was seen only a few times. The same CDR3 arises from other DNA sequences in this sample as well. V and J are TRBV19 and TRBJ1-1; D gene ambiguous. Trimming removed 1 base at V and 1 base at J, with 7 bases between. Germline assignment: CDR1 LNHDA and CDR2 SQIVND (reference sequence). CDR3 size: 14 residues. CDR3 in amino acids: CASSIGQRNTEAFF. CDR3 coding DNA: TGTGCCAGTAGTATAGGACAACGGAACACTGAAGCTTTCTTT.

The gene calls are TRBV6-6 and TRBJ1-2; TRBD1 agrees at 8 bases. This CDR3 comprises 14 residues. V was pared by 0 bases and J by 8 bases, with 5 bases of the junction left unmatched. Germline CDR1 MNHNY, CDR2 SVGAGI (reference sequence). The CDR3 DNA sequence: TGTGCCAGCAGTTACTCGGACAGGGCCGGAGGCTACACCTTC. The encoded protein is CASSYSDRAGGYTF.

The rearrangement joins TRBV24-1 to TRBJ2-3; a possible D gene is TRBD2 (6 bases). V lost 3 bases to trimming and J lost 3 bases, with 15 bases between them. Germline lookup yields CDR1 KGHDR and CDR2 SFDVKD. The CDR3 has 16 amino acids. CDR3 protein: CATSDRSGVGTDTQYF. The CDR3 bases are TGTGCCACCAGTGATCGCTCGGGAGTGGGGACAGATACGCAGTATTTT.

A single count supports this clone. The chain uses TRBV6-4 and TRBJ2-1; possible D gene TRBD1, 6 bases. The CDR3 extends over 16 amino acids. V lost 5 bases to trimming and J lost 1 base, with 15 bases between them. Germline V gene sequence: CDR1 MRHNA, CDR2 SNTAGT. CDR3 bases: TGTGCCAGCAGTTTCTCCGGGACAAGGTCCTACAATGAGCAGTTCTTC. Translating it yields CASSFSGTRSYNEQFF.

CDR3 bases: TGCGCCAGCAGCTTGGGGGACAGGGGTAATCAGCCCCAGCATTTT. Residues: CASSLGDRGNQPQHF. The chain combines TRBV5-1 with TRBJ1-5; TRBD1 agrees at 10 bases. CDR1 is SGHRS and CDR2 is YFSETQ in the germline V gene. This CDR3 has 15 amino acids. The trim removed 0 bases at V and 4 bases at J, leaving 1 base unmatched.

The chain has TRBV7-9 and TRBJ1-1, with D unclear. V lost 1 base to trimming and J lost 3 bases, with 15 bases between them. Per germline, CDR1 SEHNR and CDR2 FQNEAQ (reference sequence). The length of the CDR3 is 16 residues. CDR3: CASSLEIGRGHTEAFF. For the CDR3, the DNA is TGTGCCAGCAGCTTAGAGATCGGCCGGGGTCACACTGAAGCTTTCTTT.

The chain is built from TRBV19 and TRBJ2-3; 11 bases agree with TRBD2. The CDR3 length is 16 residues. Looked up from germline, CDR1 is LNHDA and CDR2 is SQIVND (reference sequence). The V gene end was trimmed by 5 bases and the J gene end by 2 bases; junction bases not matched to a gene: 6. CDR3 amino acids: CASSVGLAGATDTQYF. The DNA for the CDR3 is TGTGCCAGTAGTGTCGGACTAGCGGGTGCCACAGATACGCAGTATTTT.

The CDR3: CASSPYGTSQKPLERTDTQYF. The CDR3 nucleotides are TGTGCCAGCAGCCCCTACGGGACTAGCCAAAAACCATTAGAGCGCACAGATACGCAGTATTTT. The V gene is TRBV27, the J gene TRBJ2-3, with 9 bases that match TRBD2. The CDR3 is 21 amino acids. Germline values: CDR1 MNHEY, CDR2 SMNVEV (reference sequence). The J segment lost 1 base and the V segment lost 6 bases, leaving 23 bases of the junction unmatched.

The chain uses TRBV2 and TRBJ2-1, with 7 positions matching TRBD2. The CDR3 is made up of 15 amino acids. The trim removed 7 bases at V and 6 bases at J, leaving 12 bases unmatched. Germline lookup yields CDR1 SNHLY and CDR2 FYNNEI. The CDR3 reads CASTRGLEMSNEQFF. CDR3 DNA: TGTGCCAGCACCCGAGGACTAGAAATGAGCAATGAGCAGTTCTTC.